Below, 19 T cell receptor beta chains from the same sample are listed, as sequenced in a study of cytomegalovirus exposure and HLA in healthy donors. Primers included in the PCR were 60 Vbeta and 13 Jbeta primers. Generated by immunoSEQ multiplex PCR, the TCRdb table keeps only in-frame clones and is missing some. Of 85,000 to 100,000 clones in the sample, approximately 89% are singletons; the top ten hold about 8.6%. Source material: PBMCs. The receptors derive from a man aged 30-40 years in good health and CMV-seropositive.

The V and J genes are TRBV11-2 and TRBJ2-1; TRBD2 agrees at 8 bases. The CDR3 has 15 residues. V lost 3 bases, J lost 5 bases, and 6 bases stayed unmatched. The germline gives CDR1 SGHAT, CDR2 FQNNGV. Here the CDR3 DNA reads TGTGCCAGCAGCTTGGGTAGCGGGGAACACAATGAGCAGTTCTTC. Translating gives CASSLGSGEHNEQFF. The entire variable domain, with the rest obtained from reference TRBV11-2 and TRBJ2-1, is as follows: EAGVAQSPRYKIIEKRQSVAFWCNPISGHATLYWYQQILGQGPKLLIQFQNNGVVDDSQLPKDRFSAERLKGVDSTLKIQPAKLEDSAVYLCASSLGSGEHNEQFFGPGTRLTVL.

On this clone itself: An end of the junction differs from the germline gene, which may be a read error. The chain combines TRBV7-7 with TRBJ2-5, with 9 bases lining up with TRBD2. Near its end, the DNA agrees better with TRBJ2-7, so the J call may be wrong. The CDR3 is 13 residues long. From germline, CDR1 is SSHAT and CDR2 FNYEAQ (reference sequence). CDR3 sequence: CASSLSGSLEQYF. The CDR3 bases are TGTGCTAGCAGCCTTAGCGGGAGTCTCGAGCAGTACTTC.

This rearrangement joins TRBV19 to TRBJ1-4; D is uncertain. Per the germline V gene, CDR1 is LNHDA and CDR2 is SQIVND (reference sequence). This CDR3 comprises 15 residues. With 4 bases removed from V and 0 bases from J, the gap between germline ends came to 9 bases. The CDR3 DNA reads TGTGCCAGTAGTACCTTAGCTTCAACTAATGAAAAACTGTTTTTT. Residues: CASSTLASTNEKLFF. Using reference TRBV19 and TRBJ1-4 for the parts outside the CDR3, the full variable domain is DGGITQSPKYLFRKEGQNVTLSCEQNLNHDAMYWYRQDPGQGLRLIYYSQIVNDFQKGDIAEGYSVSREKKESFPLTVTSAQKNPTAFYLCASSTLASTNEKLFFGSGTQLSVL.

The rearrangement uses TRBV5-5 and TRBJ1-4, with D maybe TRBD1 (5 bases). The CDR3 length is 14 residues. CDR1 SGHKS and CDR2 YYEKEE come from the germline V gene (reference sequence). The V end was cut by 4 bases, the J end by 7 bases, with 14 bases between. The CDR3 nucleotides are TGTGCCAGCAGCCTGGGACTTGTGGCTGAAAAACTGTTTTTT. Protein: CASSLGLVAEKLFF.

V and J are TRBV2 and TRBJ2-1; a possible D gene is TRBD2 (6 bases). The V end lost 0 bases, the J end lost 0 bases, and 12 bases lay between the germline ends. CDR3 length: 17 residues. The germline V gene encodes CDR1 SNHLY and CDR2 FYNNEI. CDR3 protein: CASSEALQRASYNEQFF. The CDR3 DNA sequence: TGTGCCAGCAGTGAAGCGCTTCAGCGGGCCTCCTACAATGAGCAGTTCTTC.

The J gene is TRBJ1-6, the V gene TRBV25-1, with D maybe TRBD1 (6 bases). Germline V gene lookup returns CDR1 MGHDK and CDR2 SYGVNS. V gave up 4 bases and J gave up 11 bases, with 12 bases separating them. The CDR3 runs 13 residues. The CDR3 DNA is TGTGCCAGCAGTGCACAGGGTTTGGCACCCCTCCACTTT. This encodes CASSAQGLAPLHF.

This clone appeared a single time. The V gene is TRBV9, the J gene TRBJ2-2; weak D call: TRBD1 (5 bases). Germline values: CDR1 SGDLS, CDR2 YYNGEE. Trimming removed 3 bases from V and 3 bases from J, with 12 bases in between. This CDR3 is 15 amino acids long. For the CDR3, the DNA is TGTGCCAGCAGCGGAGGACACCGGGACACCGGGGAGCTGTTTTTT. This gives the protein CASSGGHRDTGELFF.

The genes are TRBV18 and TRBJ2-7; possible D gene TRBD2, 6 bases. Germline V gene data show CDR1 as KGHSH and CDR2 as LQKENI. V shed 2 bases and J shed 4 bases, with 15 bases lying between them. This CDR3 is built from 15 residues. CDR3: CASSPTVGSRYEQYF. DNA of the CDR3: TGTGCCAGCTCACCAACTGTCGGGAGTAGGTACGAGCAGTACTTC.

The J gene is TRBJ2-5, the V gene TRBV7-2; 8 bases are shared with TRBD2. Germline CDR1 SGHTA, CDR2 FQGNSA. The CDR3 sequence is 14 residues long. J lost 3 bases, V lost 4 bases, and 4 bases had no gene match. For the CDR3, the DNA is TGTGCCAGCAGCTCCCGGCGGGGGGAAGAGACCCAGTACTTC. It is translated as CASSSRRGEETQYF.

V and J are TRBV6-4 and TRBJ2-1; 8 bases fit TRBD2. The CDR3 is 15 amino acids. CDR1 is MRHNA, CDR2 SNTAGT, per germline. J lost 6 bases, V lost 5 bases, and 9 bases had no gene match. For the CDR3, the DNA is TGTGCCAGCAGTTTTAGCGGGACCCGGGGCAATGAGCAGTTCTTC. Amino acids: CASSFSGTRGNEQFF.

This clone showed up just once. V and J are TRBV7-8 and TRBJ2-3; no firm D call. The CDR3 sequence is 12 residues long. Germline-derived CDR1 and CDR2 are SGHVS and FQNEAQ. V dropped 4 bases and J dropped 0 bases, with 2 bases sitting between them. The CDR3 sequence is CASSSSTDTQYF. The CDR3 bases are TGTGCCAGCAGCTCAAGCACAGATACGCAGTATTTT.

V gene TRBV11-3 combines with J gene TRBJ2-1; 9 nucleotides agree with TRBD1. V lost 0 bases and J lost 15; bases outside the gene matches: 6. The CDR3 runs to 13 residues. Germline CDR1 is SGHNT and CDR2 is YENEEA. The CDR3 region has the DNA TGTGCCAGCAGCTTAGATATGGGGACAGGGAGGTTCTTC. Protein product: CASSLDMGTGRFF.

CDR3 in DNA: TGTGCCAGCCAACAAACAGGGGGCCACTACAATGAGCAGTTCTTC. This codes for CASQQTGGHYNEQFF. The V gene is TRBV6-5, the J gene TRBJ2-1; 9 nucleotides match TRBD1. The J segment lost 3 bases and the V segment lost 8 bases, leaving 8 bases of the junction unmatched. CDR3 size: 15 residues. Germline assignment: CDR1 MNHEY and CDR2 SVGAGI.

V and J are TRBV10-3 and TRBJ1-1, with TRBD1 matching 8 bases. The V gene's germline CDR1 is ENHRY and CDR2 SYGVKD. J gave up 11 bases and V 5 bases, and 10 bases lay outside the gene matches. This CDR3 comprises 13 residues. CDR3 in amino acids: CAISNGQGGWAFF. CDR3 sequence (DNA): TGTGCCATCAGTAACGGACAGGGTGGTTGGGCTTTCTTT.

The chain carries TRBV15 and TRBJ1-1; no clear D. V was shortened by 1 base and J by 10 bases, with 10 bases between the two germline ends. Germline V gene data show CDR1 as LNHNV and CDR2 as YYDKDF (reference sequence). The CDR3 extends over 12 amino acids. Here the CDR3 DNA reads TGTGCCACCAGCAGAGCCGAGGGAGGAGCTTTCTTT. Translated, it gives CATSRAEGGAFF.

This chain joins TRBV19 and TRBJ1-1, with TRBD1 as a possible D gene (5 bases). V was pared by 1 base and J by 3 bases, with 21 bases between. CDR3 length: 18 residues. From germline, CDR1 is LNHDA and CDR2 SQIVND (reference sequence). Here the CDR3 reads CASSIVAGQGWFYTEAFF. The CDR3 nucleotides are TGTGCCAGTAGTATAGTCGCTGGTCAGGGTTGGTTTTACACTGAAGCTTTCTTT.

The chain couples TRBV29-1 to TRBJ2-1, with D unresolved. Germline-derived CDR1 and CDR2 are SQVTM and ANQGSEA. Trimming took off 4 bases at V and 5 bases at J, with 12 bases between the two ends. This CDR3 has 13 residues. The CDR3 DNA is TGCAGCGTTGGGTCTATTAGTAACAATGAGCAGTTCTTC. Protein: CSVGSISNNEQFF.

This clone was seen a single time. The rearrangement uses TRBV27 and TRBJ2-5; 8 bases match TRBD2. The better agreement between TRBJ2-7 and the DNA end casts doubt on the J call. Germline V lookup: CDR1 MNHEY, CDR2 SMNVEV (reference sequence). The CDR3 has 15 amino acids. The CDR3 region has the DNA TGTGCCAGCAGTCTTAGCGGGGTCGGGGGGTACGAGCAGTACTTC. It codes for CASSLSGVGGYEQYF.

The chain links TRBV18 to TRBJ2-2; the match to TRBD1 covers 9 bases. CDR3 length equals 15 residues. The junction had 5 bases not matched to a gene; V was cut back by 3 bases and J by 6 bases. The germline V gene encodes CDR1 KGHSH and CDR2 LQKENI. The CDR3 reads CASSPGTGRPGELFF. CDR3 DNA: TGTGCCAGCTCACCGGGGACAGGGCGTCCCGGGGAGCTGTTTTTT.